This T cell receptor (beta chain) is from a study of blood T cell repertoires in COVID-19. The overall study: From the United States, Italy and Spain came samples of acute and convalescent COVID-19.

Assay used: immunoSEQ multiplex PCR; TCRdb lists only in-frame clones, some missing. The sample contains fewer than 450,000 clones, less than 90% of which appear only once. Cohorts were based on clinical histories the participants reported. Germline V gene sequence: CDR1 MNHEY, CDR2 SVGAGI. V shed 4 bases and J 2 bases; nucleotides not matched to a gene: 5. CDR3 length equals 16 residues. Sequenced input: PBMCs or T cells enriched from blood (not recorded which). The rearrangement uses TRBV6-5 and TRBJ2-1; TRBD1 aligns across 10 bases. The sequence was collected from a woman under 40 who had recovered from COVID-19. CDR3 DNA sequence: TGTGCCAGCAGTTCGATAGGGACAGGGGCCTACAATGAGCAGTTCTTC. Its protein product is CASSSIGTGAYNEQFF.